A selection of T cell receptor beta chains follows, all from one sample in a study of shared clonotypes between healthy human individuals. TCRdb's copy holds only in-frame clones and misses some; the assay was immunoSEQ multiplex PCR. The sample holds 500,000 or so clones, approximately 94% seen once. The source material was naive CD4+ T cells sorted from blood. Receptor source: a woman aged 25 to 39 in good health. CDR3s include the opening cysteine and the closing phenylalanine or tryptophan. D genes are given only for firm matches. The size of a clone is reported for some rows only, either as once, few or many, or as a class for expanded clones.

j_gene,v_gene,d_gene,abundance,CDR3aa,CDR3nt
TRBJ2-7,TRBV25-1,TRBD2,.,CASRGLAGAYEQYF,TGTGCCAGCAGAGGACTAGCGGGAGCCTACGAGCAGTACTTC
TRBJ2-1,TRBV4-1,.,.,CASSQDTGPEQFF,TGCGCCAGCAGCCAAGATACGGGCCCTGAGCAGTTCTTC
TRBJ1-2,TRBV28,.,.,CASSFRGGYIF,TGTGCCAGCAGTTTTCGGGGCGGGTACATTTTC
TRBJ2-1,TRBV11-2,.,.,CASSFAYEQFF,TGTGCCAGCAGCTTCGCGTATGAGCAGTTCTTC
TRBJ2-1,TRBV5-1,TRBD2,.,CASSLVAGANEQFF,TGCGCCAGCAGCTTGGTAGCGGGAGCCAATGAGCAGTTCTTC
TRBJ2-2,TRBV5-8,TRBD2,.,CASSLVSRATSGRNTGELFF,TGTGCCAGCAGCTTGGTTAGCCGGGCTACTAGCGGGAGGAACACCGGGGAGCTGTTTTTT
TRBJ1-4,TRBV10-1,TRBD1,.,CASSESTGQGEMNEKLFF,TGCGCCAGCAGTGAGTCGACGGGACAGGGGGAGATGAATGAAAAACTGTTTTTT
TRBJ2-2,TRBV5-5,TRBD2,.,CASSWTSGRGTGELFF,TGTGCCAGCAGCTGGACTAGCGGGAGAGGTACCGGGGAGCTGTTTTTT
TRBJ2-7,TRBV6-5,TRBD1,.,CASKPGQGSYEQYF,TGTGCCAGCAAACCGGGACAGGGGAGCTACGAGCAGTACTTC
TRBJ2-7,TRBV4-2,TRBD2,.,CASSQVPGLAGAEQYF,TGTGCCAGCAGCCAAGTACCGGGACTAGCGGGAGCCGAGCAGTACTTC
TRBJ1-4,TRBV15,.,.,CATSRNLPQTNEKLFF,TGTGCCACCAGCAGAAACCTGCCGCAAACTAATGAAAAACTGTTTTTT
TRBJ1-5,TRBV5-6,.,.,CASSSYSYSNQPQHF,TGTGCCAGCAGCTCTTACAGTTATAGCAATCAGCCCCAGCATTTT
TRBJ1-5,TRBV19,.,once,CASTDRYSNQPQHF,TGTGCCAGTACCGACCGTTACAGCAATCAGCCCCAGCATTTT
TRBJ2-1,TRBV10-1,.,.,CASSPSVANNEQFF,TGCGCCAGCAGCCCCTCTGTAGCTAACAATGAGCAGTTCTTC
TRBJ2-5,TRBV5-1,TRBD1,.,CASSPGTGWETQYF,TGCGCCAGCAGCCCCGGGACAGGGTGGGAGACCCAGTACTTC
TRBJ1-2,TRBV5-4,.,once,CASSLSANYGYTF,TGTGCCAGCAGCTTGTCTGCAAACTATGGCTACACCTTC
TRBJ2-5,TRBV28,.,.,CASRSAEGPVETQYF,TGTGCCAGCAGGTCCGCCGAGGGGCCAGTGGAGACCCAGTACTTC
TRBJ2-7,TRBV6-6,TRBD1,.,CASSKPGQVKYEQYF,TGTGCCAGCAGTAAACCGGGACAGGTTAAATACGAGCAGTACTTC
TRBJ2-7,TRBV6-6,TRBD1,.,CASSSGQGAGDEQYF,TGTGCCAGCAGTTCCGGGCAGGGGGCTGGCGACGAGCAGTACTTC
TRBJ2-3,TRBV6-1,TRBD1,.,CASSHELDRVSQYF,TGTGCCAGCAGCCATGAACTCGACAGGGTATCGCAGTATTTT
TRBJ2-3,TRBV30,.,.,CAWKRGAGLFTDTQYF,TGTGCCTGGAAAAGGGGGGCAGGCCTATTCACAGATACGCAGTATTTT
TRBJ1-4,TRBV15,.,.,CATSRVWTEANEKLFF,TGTGCCACCAGCAGAGTTTGGACGGAGGCAAATGAAAAACTGTTTTTT
TRBJ2-1,TRBV5-1,TRBD2,.,CASSIGTSGINEQFF,TGCGCCAGCAGCATCGGGACTAGCGGGATCAATGAGCAGTTCTTC
TRBJ1-5,TRBV4-1,TRBD1,.,CASSQDPPGQGSNQPQHF,TGCGCCAGCAGCCAAGATCCCCCGGGACAGGGGAGCAATCAGCCCCAGCATTTT
TRBJ2-5,TRBV19,.,.,CASSIAGVQETQYF,TGTGCCAGTAGTATAGCTGGGGTCCAAGAGACCCAGTACTTC
TRBJ1-1,TRBV6-5,.,.,CASSYSVGMGTEAFF,TGTGCCAGCAGTTACAGTGTGGGGATGGGCACTGAAGCTTTCTTT
TRBJ1-2,TRBV7-8,.,.,CASSSQLGGQGPSYGYTF,TGTGCCAGCAGCTCGCAATTGGGCGGGCAGGGCCCTTCATATGGCTACACCTTC
TRBJ1-5,TRBV7-6,.,.,CASSLGQGGQPQHF,TGTGCCAGCAGCTTAGGTCAGGGTGGGCAGCCCCAGCATTTT
TRBJ2-5,TRBV28,TRBD2,.,CASRATSLETQYF,TGTGCCAGCAGGGCGACTAGCTTAGAGACCCAGTACTTC
TRBJ1-3,TRBV9,TRBD1,.,CASSSGQRFGNTIYF,TGTGCCAGCAGCTCGGGACAGCGGTTTGGAAACACCATATATTTT
TRBJ2-1,TRBV7-9,TRBD1,once,CASSQTTGGGNNEQFF,TGTGCCAGCAGCCAAACGACAGGGGGAGGGAACAATGAGCAGTTCTTC
TRBJ1-5,TRBV30,TRBD1,.,CAWSVNGRGLQPQHF,TGTGCCTGGAGTGTGAATGGCAGGGGGCTTCAGCCCCAGCATTTT
TRBJ1-2,TRBV14,.,.,CASSPTVGVNYGYTF,TGTGCCAGCAGCCCTACCGTGGGCGTCAACTATGGCTACACCTTC
TRBJ2-1,TRBV28,TRBD2,.,CASTPGGLSRNEQFF,TGTGCCAGCACCCCGGGGGGGTTGTCGCGCAATGAGCAGTTCTTC
TRBJ2-2,TRBV28,.,once,CASSLGSQGNTGELFF,TGTGCCAGCAGTTTAGGTAGCCAGGGGAACACCGGGGAGCTGTTTTTT
TRBJ1-5,TRBV27,.,few,CASRSGNQPQHF,TGTGCCAGCAGGTCTGGCAATCAGCCCCAGCATTTT
TRBJ2-1,TRBV27,TRBD2,once,CASSPGLAGVVGYNEQFF,TGTGCCAGCAGTCCGGGACTAGCGGGGGTGGTCGGTTACAATGAGCAGTTCTTC
TRBJ1-5,TRBV28,TRBD1,few,CASSQGGANQPQHF,TGTGCCAGCAGCCAAGGGGGCGCGAATCAGCCCCAGCATTTT
TRBJ2-2,TRBV28,.,once,CASTPAMAVIRELFF,TGTGCCAGCACCCCCGCGATGGCTGTCATCAGGGAGCTGTTTTTT
TRBJ2-1,TRBV4-1,TRBD2,.,CASSQGSTSGQHNEQFF,TGCGCCAGCAGCCAGGGAAGCACTAGCGGGCAACACAATGAGCAGTTCTTC
TRBJ1-4,TRBV5-1,.,.,CASRLRGTEKLFF,TGCGCCAGCAGGCTACGGGGGACCGAAAAACTGTTTTTT
TRBJ1-2,TRBV4-1,.,.,CASSQAGRPTQNGYTF,TGCGCCAGCAGCCAAGCCGGAAGACCGACTCAAAACGGCTACACCTTC
TRBJ2-3,TRBV11-2,TRBD2,.,CASSLAASGDTQYF,TGTGCCAGCAGCTTAGCGGCTAGCGGAGATACGCAGTATTTT
TRBJ2-7,TRBV28,.,.,CASSEALDEQYF,TGTGCCAGCAGCGAGGCTTTAGACGAGCAGTACTTC
TRBJ1-1,TRBV11-2,.,.,CASSPNLGNTEAFF,TGTGCCAGCAGCCCAAACTTAGGGAACACTGAAGCTTTCTTT
TRBJ2-7,TRBV6-5,TRBD1,.,CASSSAGTGGYEQYF,TGTGCCAGCAGTAGCGCCGGGACAGGGGGATACGAGCAGTACTTC
TRBJ1-5,TRBV23-1,.,.,CASRGRDIENQPQHF,TGCGCCAGCAGAGGAAGGGATATAGAGAATCAGCCCCAGCATTTT
TRBJ2-5,TRBV6-5,.,.,CASSYAPGAGETQYF,TGTGCCAGCAGTTACGCACCGGGGGCCGGGGAGACCCAGTACTTC
TRBJ2-3,TRBV5-1,TRBD2,.,CASRVAGEPTDTQYF,TGCGCCAGCAGGGTTGCGGGAGAACCCACAGATACGCAGTATTTT
TRBJ1-2,TRBV28,.,.,CASSPHPFGYTF,TGTGCCAGCAGTCCACATCCCTTTGGCTACACCTTC
TRBJ2-7,TRBV2,TRBD1,.,CASSELSGQIYEQYF,TGTGCCAGCAGTGAATTATCGGGACAGATCTACGAGCAGTACTTC
TRBJ2-3,TRBV5-4,TRBD2,.,CASSFYAGGSSDTQYF,TGTGCCAGCAGCTTTTATGCGGGAGGGAGTTCAGATACGCAGTATTTT